This TCR beta chain stems from a study of cytomegalovirus exposure and HLA in healthy donors. General observations from the study: One later analysis, an examination of the 120 or so validation repertoires, found that first-cohort TCR clusters tended to co-occur in them.

V gave up 1 base and J gave up 2 bases, with 11 bases separating them. Germline loops: CDR1 LNHNV, CDR2 YYDKDF (reference sequence). CDR3 length equals 15 residues. Clones were sequenced by immunoSEQ multiplex PCR, and TCRdb holds only the in-frame ones, with some missing. The table includes about 83,000 clones, around 96% detected once. Remarks on this clone: Its antigen remains unknown.

This sequence was found in a woman in her late teens or twenties in good health and CMV-seronegative. J is TRBJ2-5 and V is TRBV15; D is perhaps TRBD2 (5 bases). The sequenced sample consisted of PBMCs. The CDR3 coding sequence is TGTGCCACCAGCAGAGTGGGATCGGGACAAGAGACCCAGTACTTC. The encoded protein is CATSRVGSGQETQYF.